This T cell receptor (beta chain) originates from a study of T cells after yellow fever vaccination. Study-level results: Subsequent booster samples again held most clones from primary vaccination (around 96% CD4, 88% CD8). Among all clonotypes, a small share was observed in both CD4 and CD8 compartments.

They built TCR cDNA with 5'RACE template switching, a step that put in a universal primer site and UMIs. TCRdb fed the 5' RACE reads into MiXCR, producing one record per CDR3 protein. In the table there are some 320,000 distinct CDR3 sequences, 8.7% of which are singletons. This CDR3 has 15 amino acids. The V end lost 3 bases, the J end lost 1 base, and 12 bases lay between the germline ends. Looked up from germline, CDR1 is LNHDA and CDR2 is SQIVND (reference sequence). Turning to this clonotype: Its antigen is undetermined.

This sequence joins TRBV19 and TRBJ1-2; D might be TRBD1 (5 bases). The material was CD4+ T cells sorted from PBMCs, obtained 5 days after the yellow fever booster vaccination. This receptor was taken from a man in his late teens or twenties who received the YFV17D yellow fever vaccine. The CDR3 region has the DNA TGTGCCAGTAGTATGCGGGGCCGCCTTAACTATGGCTACACCTTC. As protein: CASSMRGRLNYGYTF.